A selection of T cell receptor beta chains follows, all from one sample in a study of vaccination and CD4 T cells after COVID-19. Via MiXCR, TCRdb re-called the PCR reads, giving one row per CDR3 protein. The sample shows approximately 15,000 distinct CDR3 sequences, 48% of them seen only once. The antigens of these receptors remain unknown. Specimen: CD4+ T cells from blood, cultured in vitro. All receptors derive from a human donor who had recovered from COVID-19. CDR3s include the opening cysteine and the closing phenylalanine or tryptophan. The D gene is left open where the match is weak. Clone sizes are given selectively: once, few, many, or a class where the clone is expanded.

V gene	J gene	D gene	clone size	CDR3 DNA	CDR3 protein
TRBV20-1	TRBJ2-3	-	-	TGCAGTGCTCTGGGCCGATCTGCTAGCACAGATACGCAGTATTTT	CSALGRSASTDTQYF
TRBV11-3	TRBJ2-2	-	few	TGTGCCAGCAGCTTAGGGAGGGGAACCGGGGAGCTGTTTTTT	CASSLGRGTGELFF
TRBV28	TRBJ2-7	-	-	TGTGCCAGCAGTTTCCAGAATTCCTACGAGCAGTACTTC	CASSFQNSYEQYF
TRBV20-1	TRBJ1-5	TRBD1	-	TGCAGTGCTAGACGGGAGATGACAGGGGACACCGGTGGGAATCAGCCCCAGCATTTT	CSARREMTGDTGGNQPQHF
TRBV24-1	TRBJ2-3	-	few	TGTGCCACCAGTGCCCTAGGGCAGGGCCTCGGGGATACGCAGTATTTT	CATSALGQGLGDTQYF
TRBV7-9	TRBJ2-3	-	-	TGTGCCAGCAGCTTAGCAGGACCCACAGATACGCAGTATTTT	CASSLAGPTDTQYF
TRBV5-1	TRBJ2-2	-	-	TGCGCCAGCAGCTTGGGGACGGTTTCCGGGGAGCTGTTTTTT	CASSLGTVSGELFF
TRBV7-2	TRBJ2-3	-	-	TGTGCCAGCAGCTTAGCGGGGTGGTCTAGCACAGATACGCAGTATTTT	CASSLAGWSSTDTQYF
TRBV5-1	TRBJ2-5	TRBD2	-	TGCGCCAGCAGCCGCGACAGCGGGGGAGAGACCCAGTACTTC	CASSRDSGGETQYF
TRBV7-3	TRBJ2-3	TRBD2	-	TGTGCCAGCAGCCCGCGGGGGGCCCCTAGCACAGATACGCAGTATTTT	CASSPRGAPSTDTQYF
TRBV27	TRBJ2-7	TRBD2	-	TGTGCCAGCAGTCCCCGGCAGCGGGATCCCTACGAGCAGTACTTC	CASSPRQRDPYEQYF
TRBV4-2	TRBJ1-6	-	few	TGTGCCAGCAGCCAAGTAACAGCGAATTCACCCCTCCACTTT	CASSQVTANSPLHF
TRBV6-1	TRBJ1-2	-	few	TGTGCCAGCAGTGAACTCCCGGACGGACGTTATGGCTACACCTTC	CASSELPDGRYGYTF
TRBV9	TRBJ1-1	TRBD1	-	TGTGCCAGCAGCGTAGAGAGCAGGGGGACTGAAGCTTTCTTT	CASSVESRGTEAFF
TRBV30	TRBJ1-5	TRBD1	-	TGTGCCTGGAGTGTACGTAGGACAGGCTTCGGACAGCCCCAGCATTTT	CAWSVRRTGFGQPQHF
TRBV6-1	TRBJ2-1	TRBD1	-	TGTGCCAGCAGCGACGGGACAGGAAACGAGCAGTTCTTC	CASSDGTGNEQFF
TRBV19	TRBJ2-7	TRBD1	-	TGTGCCAGTAGCGGACAGGGAACCCCCTACGAGCAGTACTTC	CASSGQGTPYEQYF
TRBV28	TRBJ1-2	TRBD1	-	TGTGCCAGCAGTTACAGGGGACAGACTAACTATGGCTACACCTTC	CASSYRGQTNYGYTF
TRBV11-2	TRBJ2-2	-	-	TGTGCCAGCAGCTTGACAGTTCCCGGAAACACCGGGGAGCTGTTTTTT	CASSLTVPGNTGELFF
TRBV28	TRBJ1-4	-	-	TGTGCCAGCAGTTTAGTCCGGGAAAAACTGTTTTTT	CASSLVREKLFF
TRBV20-1	TRBJ2-1	-	once	TGCAGTGCTAGAGATGGGGCACAGTACAATGAGCAGTTCTTC	CSARDGAQYNEQFF
TRBV10-3	TRBJ1-6	-	few	TGTGCCATCAGTGAAAATGATAATTCACCCCTCCACTTT	CAISENDNSPLHF